This TCR beta chain was documented in a study of cytomegalovirus exposure and HLA in healthy donors. Overall study: A subsequent analysis reported that the roughly 120 validation repertoires were produced on the same platform that had also been used for the approximately 700 first-cohort repertoires. The study's findings and limits: The classifier reportedly diagnosed cytomegalovirus status with high specificity and sensitivity.

Notes on this clone: What it binds is unknown.

The donors were part of the validation cohort, which consisted of about 120 subjects and was separate from the first cohort of 670 or so subjects. Germline V gene data show CDR1 as MDHEN and CDR2 as SYDVKM. With V trimmed by 1 base and J by 8 bases, 7 bases remained unmatched. The CDR3 loop spans 16 amino acids. The assay was immunoSEQ multiplex PCR, and TCRdb's table has in-frame clones only and misses some. The repertoire holds about 200,000 clones, 65% to 90% seen once, with around 15% in the top ten. The chain uses TRBV28 and TRBJ2-4; 11 bases fit TRBD2. This sequence originates from a woman between 25 and 40 years old in good health and CMV-seropositive. The sequencing input was PBMCs. This CDR3 reads CASSLSPPTSGDIQYF. The DNA of the CDR3 is TGTGCCAGCAGTTTATCCCCCCCGACTAGCGGGGACATTCAGTACTTC.